This T cell receptor beta chain was identified during a study of siplizumab effects on memory and regulatory T cells. The study assayed 95,000 to 100,000 TCR templates per sample. This table comes from immunoSEQ multiplex PCR, and its TCRdb copy is limited to in-frame clones, with some not included. This sample has more than 95,000 clones, with about 93% found just once. Whole-study findings and limits: The mapping of alloreactive clones to unstimulated subsets covered only a minor fraction of them.

CDR1 and CDR2 from the germline V gene are KGHSH and LQKENI. V lost 6 bases to trimming and J lost 0 bases, with 14 bases between them. The CDR3 totals 15 residues. Concerning this clone: What it binds is not known.

The sequenced material came from Tregs sorted from blood. The chain couples TRBV18 to TRBJ1-2, with D uncertain. The TCR comes from a human donor in good health. The CDR3 region is CASSPLGSPNYGYTF. Here the CDR3 DNA reads TGTGCCAGCTCCCCGCTGGGGAGTCCTAACTATGGCTACACCTTC.